This entry concerns a single TCR beta chain. This CDR3 spans 15 amino acids. CDR1 is SGHVS and CDR2 is FQNEAQ in the germline V gene. V dropped 4 bases and J dropped 6; count of bases not matched to a gene: 10. Libraries were prepared by immunoSEQ multiplex PCR; TCRdb keeps only in-frame clonotypes and omits some of them. There are roughly 300,000 clones in the sample; roughly 90% occur only once, and 12% lies in the top ten. The sample originates from a study of blood T cell repertoires in COVID-19. Across the whole study: Researchers got acute and convalescent COVID-19 samples from the United States, Italy and Spain. T cells, B-cell-depleted T cells, or PBMCs provided the cDNA or gDNA that served as material.

The sequence was obtained from a woman aged 25 to 39 with COVID-19, enrolled during active disease. The specimen sequenced was peripheral blood. The gene calls are TRBV7-8 and TRBJ2-7, with 9 positions matching TRBD1. For the CDR3, the DNA is TGTGCCAGCAGCTCCAGCGGGACAGGGATGGTCGAGCAGTACTTC. It encodes CASSSSGTGMVEQYF.